This TCR beta chain is drawn from a study of blood T cells in healthy people across ages. The CDR3 length is 14 residues. J lost 3 bases, V lost 5 bases, and 7 bases had no gene match. Germline-derived CDR1 and CDR2 are MNHEY and SMNVEV (reference sequence). Alongside a J-beta primer mix, a sample-barcoded 5' primer served in a second PCR lasting about 7 to 11 cycles. In TCRdb, the 5' RACE reads were re-called with MiXCR into one record per CDR3 protein. Seen here are just over 1 million distinct CDR3 sequences, around 43% observed once, and the top ten hold 18%. Findings of the study overall: Unsorted PBMCs ruled out conclusive naive versus antigen-experienced comparison. While age rose, TCR beta diversity per million T cells dropped in a roughly linear way.

This clonotype came up a few times. Its antigen is unknown. The receptor was derived from a woman in her fifties or sixties in good health. This sequence joins TRBV27 and TRBJ2-7; the match to TRBD1 covers 7 bases. The sample comprised blood. The CDR3 here is CASSPEGQSYEQYF. CDR3 nucleotide sequence: TGTGCCAGCAGTCCAGAGGGACAGAGCTACGAGCAGTACTTC.